This T cell receptor beta chain is from a study of T-cell memory formation after mild COVID-19. Looking at the study overall: TCR clusters were largely donor specific.

Trimming shortened V by 0 bases and J by 9 bases, and 12 bases separated the two germline ends. This CDR3 has 14 residues. CDR1 is MGHRA, CDR2 YSYEKL, per germline. This clonotype was seen a handful of times. TCRdb ran MiXCR on the 5' RACE reads and lists one entry per CDR3 protein. This table holds 200,000 to 300,000 distinct CDR3 sequences, approximately 15% found once. The rearrangement uses TRBV4-1 and TRBJ2-1; weak D call: TRBD1 (6 bases). This TCR derives from a man aged 18 to 29 who had mild COVID-19 (a few samples of this study predate the infection). Cell type and time point are not known. The sequenced sample was PBMCs or a T cell subset sorted from them (not recorded which). CDR3 region: CASSQEGTRSEQFF. CDR3 DNA: TGCGCCAGCAGCCAAGAAGGGACACGGAGTGAGCAGTTCTTC.